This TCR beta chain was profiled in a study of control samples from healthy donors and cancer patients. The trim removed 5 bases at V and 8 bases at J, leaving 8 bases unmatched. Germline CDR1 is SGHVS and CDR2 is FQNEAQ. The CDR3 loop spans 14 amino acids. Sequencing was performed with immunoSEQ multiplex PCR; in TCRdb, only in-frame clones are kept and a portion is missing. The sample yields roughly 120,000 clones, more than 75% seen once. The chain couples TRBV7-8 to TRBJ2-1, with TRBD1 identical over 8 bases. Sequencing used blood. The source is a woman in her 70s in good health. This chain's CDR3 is CASSGTQGAHEQFF. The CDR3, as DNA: TGTGCCAGCAGCGGGACCCAGGGGGCCCATGAGCAGTTCTTC.